This T cell receptor beta chain was sequenced for a study of beta chain features in type 1 diabetes. The V gene end was trimmed by 6 bases and the J gene end by 6 bases; junction bases not matched to a gene: 6. The CDR3 has 13 residues. Per germline, CDR1 MNHEY and CDR2 SVGAGI. General study results and limits: Moderate but significant shortening of TCRB CDR3s was recorded in all four CD4+ subsets from Type 1 diabetes patients.

This clone has just a few counts. The target antigen is unknown. Expressed TCRB transcripts were sequenced because the entire RNA isolate underwent reverse transcription. Repertoires were generated with immunoSEQ multiplex PCR, while TCRdb's copy carries only in-frame clones and drops some. This table has 130,000 or so clones, 7.5% to 9.5% appearing once. The specimen sequenced was central memory CD4+ T cells from blood. This chain links TRBV6-5 with TRBJ2-7; TRBD1 aligns across 9 bases. The clonotype originates from a man aged 30 to 45 with type 1 diabetes. The CDR3 spells CASRTSTGGEQYF. Here the CDR3 DNA reads TGTGCCAGCAGGACGTCGACAGGGGGCGAGCAGTACTTC.